Listed below are T cell receptor beta chains from one sample, sequenced in a study of blood T cell repertoires in COVID-19. Generated by immunoSEQ multiplex PCR, the TCRdb table keeps only in-frame clones and is missing some. This table has some 86,000 clones, approximately 90% appearing once. Material: peripheral blood. The receptor set was obtained from a human donor with active COVID-19. The donor label of this sample is uncertain. Each CDR3 is given without its conserved first and last residue.

J gene: TRBJ1-6; V gene: TRBV9; CDR3 protein: ASSVSGTGISPLH
J gene: TRBJ1-2; V gene: TRBV29-1; CDR3 protein: SVVGYRGPTSRGYT
J gene: TRBJ2-1; V gene: TRBV19; CDR3 protein: ASSIDQRGTYNEQF
J gene: TRBJ2-2; V gene: TRBV5-4; CDR3 protein: ASSLDFNTGELF
J gene: TRBJ1-2; V gene: TRBV27; CDR3 protein: ASSPMDSPGYYGYT
J gene: TRBJ1-2; V gene: TRBV6-6; CDR3 protein: ASSYSPRYGGNGYT
J gene: TRBJ1-1; V gene: TRBV27; CDR3 protein: ASRRTGARSGAF
J gene: TRBJ1-6; V gene: TRBV2; CDR3 protein: ASSEGASYNSPLH
J gene: TRBJ2-7; V gene: TRBV19; CDR3 protein: ASSIGGHSYEQY
J gene: TRBJ2-1; V gene: TRBV11-3; CDR3 protein: ASGLAGGGDEQF
J gene: TRBJ2-7; V gene: TRBV7-6; CDR3 protein: ASSLAREAEQY
J gene: TRBJ1-2; V gene: TRBV12-3/TRBV12-4; CDR3 protein: ASSLSGNYGYT
J gene: TRBJ2-2; V gene: TRBV5-1; CDR3 protein: ASSSSTSRTGELF
J gene: TRBJ2-1; V gene: TRBV9; CDR3 protein: ASSELAGGYNEQF
J gene: TRBJ1-2; V gene: TRBV6-1; CDR3 protein: ASSEASEGEANYGYT
J gene: TRBJ1-1; V gene: TRBV19; CDR3 protein: ASSIAGAGTEAF
J gene: TRBJ1-2; V gene: TRBV27; CDR3 protein: ASSLHRGGYGYT
J gene: TRBJ1-1; V gene: TRBV7-9; CDR3 protein: ASSLGQGMNTEAF
J gene: TRBJ1-3; V gene: TRBV28; CDR3 protein: ASSPPLTGNPFSGNTIY
J gene: TRBJ2-7; V gene: TRBV2; CDR3 protein: ASSPGTGPYEQY
J gene: TRBJ1-4; V gene: TRBV20-1; CDR3 protein: SASEEQAAGEEKLF
J gene: TRBJ2-7; V gene: TRBV6-5; CDR3 protein: ASTEGTFSYEQY
J gene: TRBJ1-1; V gene: TRBV6-6; CDR3 protein: ASSYSGGGSLGAF
J gene: TRBJ2-3; V gene: TRBV29-1; CDR3 protein: SVVAGGGSDTQY
J gene: TRBJ2-7; V gene: TRBV10-3; CDR3 protein: AISATTHRTQDEQY
J gene: TRBJ1-2; V gene: TRBV6-5; CDR3 protein: ASSPTDQNYGYT
J gene: TRBJ2-7; V gene: TRBV3-1/TRBV3-2; CDR3 protein: ASSQGLASLGQLNEQY
J gene: TRBJ1-2; V gene: TRBV6-5; CDR3 protein: ASSTPGGGYT
J gene: TRBJ2-7; V gene: TRBV7-9; CDR3 protein: ASSPRDSIKFHEQY
J gene: TRBJ1-5; V gene: TRBV5-4; CDR3 protein: ASSLDGDSNQPQH
J gene: TRBJ1-1; V gene: TRBV7-9; CDR3 protein: ASSSLPPGTANTEAF